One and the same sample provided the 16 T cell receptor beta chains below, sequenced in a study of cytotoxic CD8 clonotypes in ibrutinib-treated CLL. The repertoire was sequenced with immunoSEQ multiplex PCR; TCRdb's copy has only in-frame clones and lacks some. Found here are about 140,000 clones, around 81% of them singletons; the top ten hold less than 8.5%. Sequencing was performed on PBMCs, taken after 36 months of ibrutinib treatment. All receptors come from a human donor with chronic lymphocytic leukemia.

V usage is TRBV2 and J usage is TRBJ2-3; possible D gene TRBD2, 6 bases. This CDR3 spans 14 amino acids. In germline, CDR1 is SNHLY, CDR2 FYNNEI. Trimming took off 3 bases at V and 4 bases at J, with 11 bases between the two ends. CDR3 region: CASSDPLAADTQYF. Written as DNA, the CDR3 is TGTGCCAGCAGTGATCCACTAGCTGCAGATACGCAGTATTTT.

Written as DNA, the CDR3 is TGTGCCAGCAGCTGGACAGCGGGAGGGCCCACAGATACGCAGTATTTT. As protein: CASSWTAGGPTDTQYF. J is TRBJ2-3 and V is TRBV7-9, with TRBD2 matching over 10 bases. The V gene end was trimmed by 4 bases and the J gene end by 2 bases; junction bases not matched to a gene: 6. The germline V gene has CDR1 SEHNR and CDR2 FQNEAQ (reference sequence). The CDR3 totals 16 residues. Supplemented by reference TRBV7-9 and TRBJ2-3, the full variable domain reads DTGVSQNPRHKITKRGQNVTFRCDPISEHNRLYWYRQTLGQGPEFLTYFQNEAQLEKSRLLSDRFSAERPKGSFSTLEIQRTEQGDSAMYLCASSWTAGGPTDTQYFGPGTRLTVL.

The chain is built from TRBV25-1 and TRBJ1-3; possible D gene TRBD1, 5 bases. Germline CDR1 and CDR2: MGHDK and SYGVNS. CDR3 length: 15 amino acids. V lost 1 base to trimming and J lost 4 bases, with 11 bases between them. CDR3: CASSEFVRGGNTIYF. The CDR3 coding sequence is TGTGCCAGCAGTGAATTCGTCCGGGGGGGAAACACCATATATTTT.

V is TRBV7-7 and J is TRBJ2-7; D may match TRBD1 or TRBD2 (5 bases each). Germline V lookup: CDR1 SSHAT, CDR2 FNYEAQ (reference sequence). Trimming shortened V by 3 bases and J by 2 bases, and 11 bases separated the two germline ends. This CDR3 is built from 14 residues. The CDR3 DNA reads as TGTGCCAGCAGCTTGGATGGGGGAACCTACGAGCAGTACTTC. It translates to CASSLDGGTYEQYF.

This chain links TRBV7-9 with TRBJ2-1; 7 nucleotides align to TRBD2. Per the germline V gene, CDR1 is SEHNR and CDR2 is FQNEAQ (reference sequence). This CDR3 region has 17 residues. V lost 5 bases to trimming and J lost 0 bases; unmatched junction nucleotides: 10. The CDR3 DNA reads TGTGCCAGCAGCCCCCTTTTGAGCGGGGCCTCCTACAATGAGCAGTTCTTC. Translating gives CASSPLLSGASYNEQFF.

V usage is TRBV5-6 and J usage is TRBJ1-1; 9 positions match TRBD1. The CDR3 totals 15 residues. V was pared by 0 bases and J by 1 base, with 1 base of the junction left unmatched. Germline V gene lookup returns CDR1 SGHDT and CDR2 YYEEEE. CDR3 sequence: CASSLEGQGNTEAFF. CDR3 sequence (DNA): TGTGCCAGCAGCTTGGAGGGACAGGGGAACACTGAAGCTTTCTTT.

The CDR3 DNA reads TGTGCCAGCAGCGGCAGAACTCGGGGGACCGGGGAGCTGTTTTTT. This codes for CASSGRTRGTGELFF. The chain recombines TRBV9 with TRBJ2-2, with a possible D match to TRBD2 (6 bases). V gave up 3 bases and J gave up 5 bases, with 14 bases separating them. Germline CDR1 is SGDLS and CDR2 is YYNGEE. This CDR3 is built from 15 residues.

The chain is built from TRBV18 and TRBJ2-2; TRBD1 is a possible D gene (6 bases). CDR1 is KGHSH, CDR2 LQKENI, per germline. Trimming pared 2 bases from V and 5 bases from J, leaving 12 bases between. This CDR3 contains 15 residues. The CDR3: CASSPFTGRTGELFF. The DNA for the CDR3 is TGTGCCAGCTCACCATTCACAGGGCGGACCGGGGAGCTGTTTTTT.

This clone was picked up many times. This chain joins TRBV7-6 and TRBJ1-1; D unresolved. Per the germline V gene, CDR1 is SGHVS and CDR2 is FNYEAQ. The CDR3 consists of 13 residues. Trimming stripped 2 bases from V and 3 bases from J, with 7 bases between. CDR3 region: CASSLSVDTEAFF. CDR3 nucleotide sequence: TGTGCCAGCAGCTTATCCGTGGACACTGAAGCTTTCTTT.

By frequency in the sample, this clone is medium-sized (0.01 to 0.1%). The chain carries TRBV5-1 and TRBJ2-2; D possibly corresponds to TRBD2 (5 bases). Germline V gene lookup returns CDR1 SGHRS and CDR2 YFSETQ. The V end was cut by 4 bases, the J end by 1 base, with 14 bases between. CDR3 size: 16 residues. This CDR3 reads CASSTTGVLNTGELFF. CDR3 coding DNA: TGCGCCAGCAGCACGACCGGGGTTTTGAACACCGGGGAGCTGTTTTTT.

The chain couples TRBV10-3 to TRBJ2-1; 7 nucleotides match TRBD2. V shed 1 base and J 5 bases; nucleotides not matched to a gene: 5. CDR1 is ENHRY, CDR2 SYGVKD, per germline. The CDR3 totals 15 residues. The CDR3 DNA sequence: TGTGCCATCAGTGAGTTGGGACTAAGGGACAATGAGCAGTTCTTC. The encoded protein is CAISELGLRDNEQFF.

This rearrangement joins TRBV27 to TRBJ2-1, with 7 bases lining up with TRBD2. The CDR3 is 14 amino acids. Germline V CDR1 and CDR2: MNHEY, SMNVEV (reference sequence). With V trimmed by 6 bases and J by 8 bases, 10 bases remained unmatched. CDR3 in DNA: TGTGCCAGCAGAATAGGACTAGTTGGGCATGAGCAGTTCTTC. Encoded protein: CASRIGLVGHEQFF.

For the CDR3, the DNA is TGTGCCAGCAGCCGTGACACACAAACCCAAGAGACCCAGTACTTC. This sequence encodes CASSRDTQTQETQYF. The V gene is TRBV7-6, the J gene TRBJ2-5, with D hard to call. The CDR3 consists of 15 residues. Trimming took 5 bases from V and 1 from J, leaving 14 bases between them. The germline CDR1 and CDR2 sequences are SGHVS and FNYEAQ. The full variable domain, in which reference TRBV7-6 and TRBJ2-5 provide the parts outside the CDR3, is GAGVSQSPRYKVTKRGQDVALRCDPISGHVSLYWYRQALGQGPEFLTYFNYEAQQDKSGLPNDRFSAERPEGSISTLTIQRTEQRDSAMYRCASSRDTQTQETQYFGPGTRLLVL.

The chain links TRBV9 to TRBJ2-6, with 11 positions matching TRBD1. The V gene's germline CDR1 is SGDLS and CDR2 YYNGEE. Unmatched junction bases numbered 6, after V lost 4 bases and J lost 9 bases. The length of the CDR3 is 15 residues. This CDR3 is CASSPRTGGGNVLTF. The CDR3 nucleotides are TGTGCCAGCAGCCCTCGGACAGGGGGCGGCAACGTCCTGACTTTC.

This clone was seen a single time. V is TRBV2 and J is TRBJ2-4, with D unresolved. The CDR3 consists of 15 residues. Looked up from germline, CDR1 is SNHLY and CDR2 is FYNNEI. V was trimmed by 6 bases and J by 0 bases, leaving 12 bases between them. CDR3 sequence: CASSAESLAKNIQYF. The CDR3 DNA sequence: TGTGCCAGCAGCGCAGAATCCCTAGCCAAAAACATTCAGTACTTC.

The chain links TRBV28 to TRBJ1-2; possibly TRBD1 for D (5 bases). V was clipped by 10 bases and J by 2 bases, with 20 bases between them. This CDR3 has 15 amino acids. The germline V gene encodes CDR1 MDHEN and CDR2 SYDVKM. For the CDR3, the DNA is TGTGCCATCCTTTTTAAGGGGCCGCTAAACTATGGCTACACCTTC. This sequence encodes CAILFKGPLNYGYTF.